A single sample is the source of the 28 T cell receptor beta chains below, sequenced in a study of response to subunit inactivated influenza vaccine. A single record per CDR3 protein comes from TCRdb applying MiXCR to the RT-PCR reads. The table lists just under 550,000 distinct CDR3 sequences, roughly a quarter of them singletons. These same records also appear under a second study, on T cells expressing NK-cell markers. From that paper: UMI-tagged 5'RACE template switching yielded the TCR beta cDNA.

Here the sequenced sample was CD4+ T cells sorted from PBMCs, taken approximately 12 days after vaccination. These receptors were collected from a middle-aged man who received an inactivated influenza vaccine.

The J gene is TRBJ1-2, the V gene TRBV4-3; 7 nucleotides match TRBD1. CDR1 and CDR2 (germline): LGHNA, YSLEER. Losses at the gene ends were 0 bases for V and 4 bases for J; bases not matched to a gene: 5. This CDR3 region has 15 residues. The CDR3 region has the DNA TGCGCCAGCAGCCAAGAGACAGGGTCAGCCTATGGCTACACCTTC. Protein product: CASSQETGSAYGYTF.

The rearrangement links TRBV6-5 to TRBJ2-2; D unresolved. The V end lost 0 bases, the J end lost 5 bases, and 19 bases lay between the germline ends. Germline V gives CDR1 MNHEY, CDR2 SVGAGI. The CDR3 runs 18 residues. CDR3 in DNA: TGTGCCAGCAGTTACTCGTCAAGGCACCTTGACCTAACCGGGGAGCTGTTTTTT. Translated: CASSYSSRHLDLTGELFF.

The CDR3 sequence: CASSLGARGYSSAGNTIYF. DNA of the CDR3: TGTGCCAGCAGCTTAGGGGCTAGGGGTTATTCATCTGCTGGAAACACCATATATTTT. This chain connects TRBV5-4 to TRBJ1-3, with a possible D match to TRBD1 (5 bases). Germline CDR1 SGHNT, CDR2 YYREEE (reference sequence). This CDR3 has 19 residues. V lost 2 bases and J lost 2, with 23 bases in between.

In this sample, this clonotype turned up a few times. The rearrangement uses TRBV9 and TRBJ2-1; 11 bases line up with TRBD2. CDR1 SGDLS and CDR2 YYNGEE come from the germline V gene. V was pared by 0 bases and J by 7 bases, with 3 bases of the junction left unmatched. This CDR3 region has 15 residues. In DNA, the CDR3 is TGTGCCAGCAGCGTAGGTCCTAGCGGGAGGAATGAGCAGTTCTTC. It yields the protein CASSVGPSGRNEQFF.

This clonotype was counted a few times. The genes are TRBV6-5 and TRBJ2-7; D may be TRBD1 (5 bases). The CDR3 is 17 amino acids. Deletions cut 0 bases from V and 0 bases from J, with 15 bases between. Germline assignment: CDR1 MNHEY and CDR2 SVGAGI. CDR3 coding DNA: TGTGCCAGCAGTTACTCTAATCCATACAGGAGCTCCTACGAGCAGTACTTC. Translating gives CASSYSNPYRSSYEQYF.

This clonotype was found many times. The CDR3 nucleotides are TGTGCCAGCAGCCAAGTGGGTGGCAGCTACAATGAGCAGTTCTTC. Translated, it gives CASSQVGGSYNEQFF. The chain uses TRBV3-1 and TRBJ2-1; D remains unclear. There are 15 residues in the CDR3. Germline values: CDR1 LGHDT, CDR2 YNNKEL (reference sequence). V lost 1 base, J lost 3 bases, and 10 bases lay in between.

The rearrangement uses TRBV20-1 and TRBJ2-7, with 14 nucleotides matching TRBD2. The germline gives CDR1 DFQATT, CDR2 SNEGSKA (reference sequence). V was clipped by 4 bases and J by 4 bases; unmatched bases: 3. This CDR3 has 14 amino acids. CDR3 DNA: TGCAGTGCTACGACTAGCGGGAGGGGTTACGAGCAGTACTTC. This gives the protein CSATTSGRGYEQYF.

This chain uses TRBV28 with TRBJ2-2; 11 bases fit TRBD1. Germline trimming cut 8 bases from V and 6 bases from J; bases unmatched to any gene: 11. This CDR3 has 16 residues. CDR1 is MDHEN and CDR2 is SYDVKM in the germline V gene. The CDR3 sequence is CASQIPPGQGAGELFF. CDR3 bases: TGTGCCAGCCAAATCCCGCCGGGACAGGGGGCCGGGGAGCTGTTTTTT.

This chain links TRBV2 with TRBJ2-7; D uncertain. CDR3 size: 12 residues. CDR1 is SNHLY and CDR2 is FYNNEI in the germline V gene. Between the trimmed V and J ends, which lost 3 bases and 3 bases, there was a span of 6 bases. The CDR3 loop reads CASSETFYEQYF. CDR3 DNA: TGTGCCAGCAGTGAGACCTTCTACGAGCAGTACTTC.

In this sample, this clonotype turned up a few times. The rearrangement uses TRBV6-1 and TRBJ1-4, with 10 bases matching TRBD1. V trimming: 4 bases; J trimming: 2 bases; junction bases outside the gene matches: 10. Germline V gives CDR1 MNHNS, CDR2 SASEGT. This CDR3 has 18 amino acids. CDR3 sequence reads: CASSVSVGQGVTNEKLFF. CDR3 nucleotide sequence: TGTGCCAGCAGTGTTTCAGTAGGACAGGGGGTTACTAATGAAAAACTGTTTTTT.

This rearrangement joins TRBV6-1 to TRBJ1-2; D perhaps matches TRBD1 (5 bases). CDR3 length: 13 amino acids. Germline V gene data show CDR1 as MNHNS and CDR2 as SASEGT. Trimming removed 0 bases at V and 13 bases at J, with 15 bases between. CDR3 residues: CASSEADRRGCTF. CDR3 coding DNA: TGTGCCAGCAGTGAAGCGGACCGACGGGGGTGCACCTTC.

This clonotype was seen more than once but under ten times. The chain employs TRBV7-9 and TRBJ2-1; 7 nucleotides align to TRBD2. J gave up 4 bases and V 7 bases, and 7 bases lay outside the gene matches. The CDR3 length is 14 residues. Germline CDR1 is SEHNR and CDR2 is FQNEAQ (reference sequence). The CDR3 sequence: CASILAAEYNEQFF. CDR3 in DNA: TGTGCCAGCATCCTAGCGGCAGAGTACAATGAGCAGTTCTTC. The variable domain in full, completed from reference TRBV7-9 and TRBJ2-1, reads DTGVSQNPRHKITKRGQNVTFRCDPISEHNRLYWYRQTLGQGPEFLTYFQNEAQLEKSRLLSDRFSAERPKGSFSTLEIQRTEQGDSAMYLCASILAAEYNEQFFGPGTRLTVL.

CDR3 sequence reads: CAISDAGTLYGYTF. The CDR3 coding sequence is TGTGCCATCAGTGACGCTGGGACGCTCTATGGCTACACCTTC. The rearrangement links TRBV10-3 to TRBJ1-2; D is possibly TRBD1 (5 bases). V was clipped by 3 bases and J by 4 bases, with 12 bases between them. CDR3 length equals 14 residues. Germline loops: CDR1 ENHRY, CDR2 SYGVKD.

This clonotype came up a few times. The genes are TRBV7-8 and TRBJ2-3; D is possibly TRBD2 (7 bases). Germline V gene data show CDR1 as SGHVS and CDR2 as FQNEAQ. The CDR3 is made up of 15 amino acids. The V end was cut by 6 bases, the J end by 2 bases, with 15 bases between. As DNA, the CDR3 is TGTGCCAGCAGTTCTCGAGGGGGGGACACAGATACGCAGTATTTT. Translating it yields CASSSRGGDTDTQYF.

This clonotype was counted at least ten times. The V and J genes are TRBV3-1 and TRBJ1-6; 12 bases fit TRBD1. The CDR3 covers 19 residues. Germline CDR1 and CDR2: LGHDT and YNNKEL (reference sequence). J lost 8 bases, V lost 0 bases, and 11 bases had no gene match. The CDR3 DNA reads TGTGCCAGCAGCCAAGAGGTTGGGACAGGGGGCGTCCCTCATTCACCCCTCCACTTT. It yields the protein CASSQEVGTGGVPHSPLHF.

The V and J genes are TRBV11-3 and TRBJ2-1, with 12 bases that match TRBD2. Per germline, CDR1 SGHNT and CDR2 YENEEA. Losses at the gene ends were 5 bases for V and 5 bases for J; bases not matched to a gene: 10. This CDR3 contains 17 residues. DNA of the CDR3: TGTGCCAGCAGCCCAAACAGACTAGCGGGGGCGGACAATGAGCAGTTCTTC. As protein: CASSPNRLAGADNEQFF.

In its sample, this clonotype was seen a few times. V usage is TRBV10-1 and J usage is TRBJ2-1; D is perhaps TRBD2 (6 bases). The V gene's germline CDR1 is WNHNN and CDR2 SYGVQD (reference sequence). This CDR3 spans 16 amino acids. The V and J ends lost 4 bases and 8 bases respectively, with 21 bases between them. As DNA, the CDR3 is TGCGCCAGCAGTGCTACTTACAGGAGGGGCAAGCATGAGCAGTTCTTC. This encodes CASSATYRRGKHEQFF.

CDR3 in DNA: TGTGCCATCAGTGAGAGGACAGTGAACACTGAAGCTTTCTTT. Amino acids: CAISERTVNTEAFF. The V call is TRBV10-3, the J call TRBJ1-1; D possibly corresponds to TRBD1 (6 bases). CDR1 is ENHRY and CDR2 is SYGVKD in the germline V gene. This CDR3 is 14 amino acids long. Trimming cost V 2 bases and J 0 bases, with 7 bases left between them.

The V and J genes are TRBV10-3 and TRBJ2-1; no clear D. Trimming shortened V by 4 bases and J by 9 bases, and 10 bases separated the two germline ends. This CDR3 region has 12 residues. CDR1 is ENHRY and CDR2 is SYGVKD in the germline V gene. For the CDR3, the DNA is TGTGCCATCAGTGGCAAGGGAATTGAGCAGTTCTTC. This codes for CAISGKGIEQFF.

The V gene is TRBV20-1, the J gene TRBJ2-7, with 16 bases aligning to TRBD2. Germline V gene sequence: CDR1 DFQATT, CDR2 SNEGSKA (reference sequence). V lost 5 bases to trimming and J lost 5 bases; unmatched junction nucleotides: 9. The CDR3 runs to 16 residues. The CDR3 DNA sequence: TGCAGTGCTCCTTCCGGGACTAGCGGGAGGGCCCACGAGCAGTACTTC. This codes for CSAPSGTSGRAHEQYF.

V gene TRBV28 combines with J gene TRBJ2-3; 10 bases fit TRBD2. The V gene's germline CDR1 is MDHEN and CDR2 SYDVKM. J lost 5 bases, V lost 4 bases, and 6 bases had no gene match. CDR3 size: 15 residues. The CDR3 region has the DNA TGTGCCAGCAGTTCCAGCGGGGGGGCGCTAGATACGCAGTATTTT. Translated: CASSSSGGALDTQYF.

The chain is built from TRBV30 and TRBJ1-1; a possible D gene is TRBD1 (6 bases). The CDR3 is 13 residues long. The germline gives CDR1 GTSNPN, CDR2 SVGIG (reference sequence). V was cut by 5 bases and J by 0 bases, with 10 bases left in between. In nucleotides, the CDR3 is TGTGCCTGGGCCAACAGGGTGAACACTGAAGCTTTCTTT. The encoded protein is CAWANRVNTEAFF.

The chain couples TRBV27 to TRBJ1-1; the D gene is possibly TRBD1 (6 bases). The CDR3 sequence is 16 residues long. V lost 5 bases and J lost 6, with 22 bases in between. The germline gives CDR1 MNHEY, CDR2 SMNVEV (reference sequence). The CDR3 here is CASSPSAGHLGAEAFF. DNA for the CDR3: TGTGCCAGCAGTCCCTCCGCGGGACACTTGGGGGCTGAAGCTTTCTTT.

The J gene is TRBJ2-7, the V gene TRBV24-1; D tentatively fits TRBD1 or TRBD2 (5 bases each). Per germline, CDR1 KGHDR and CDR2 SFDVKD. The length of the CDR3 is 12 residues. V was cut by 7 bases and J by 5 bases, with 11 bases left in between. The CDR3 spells CATSGAGDEQYF. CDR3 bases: TGTGCCACCAGCGGGGCCGGGGACGAGCAGTACTTC.

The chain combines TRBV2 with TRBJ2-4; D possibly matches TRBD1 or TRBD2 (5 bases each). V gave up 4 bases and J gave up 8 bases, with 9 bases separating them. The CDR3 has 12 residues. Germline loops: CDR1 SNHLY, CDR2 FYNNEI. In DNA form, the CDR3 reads TGTGCCAGCAGTGTGAGGGGCGACATTCAGTACTTC. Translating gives CASSVRGDIQYF. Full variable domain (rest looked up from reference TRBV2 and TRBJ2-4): EPEVTQTPSHQVTQMGQEVILRCVPISNHLYFYWYRQILGQKVEFLVSFYNNEISEKSEIFDDQFSVERPDGSNFTLKIRSTKLEDSAMYFCASSVRGDIQYFGAGTRLSVL.

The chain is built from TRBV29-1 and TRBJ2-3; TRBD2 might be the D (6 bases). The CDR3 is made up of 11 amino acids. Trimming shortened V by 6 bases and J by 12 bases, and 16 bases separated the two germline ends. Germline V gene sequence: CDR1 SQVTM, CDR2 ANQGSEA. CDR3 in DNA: TGCAGCGTGACACTAACGGGGACTCAGTATTTT. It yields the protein CSVTLTGTQYF.

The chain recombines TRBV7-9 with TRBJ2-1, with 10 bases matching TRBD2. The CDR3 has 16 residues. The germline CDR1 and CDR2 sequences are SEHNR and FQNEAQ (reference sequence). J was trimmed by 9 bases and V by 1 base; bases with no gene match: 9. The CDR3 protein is CASSLGILAGVSEQFF. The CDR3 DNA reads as TGTGCCAGCAGCTTAGGGATTCTAGCGGGAGTGAGTGAGCAGTTCTTC.

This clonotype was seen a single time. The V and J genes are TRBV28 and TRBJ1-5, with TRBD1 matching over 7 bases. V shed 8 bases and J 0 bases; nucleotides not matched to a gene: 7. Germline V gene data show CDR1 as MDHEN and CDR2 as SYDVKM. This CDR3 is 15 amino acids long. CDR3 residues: CASLGGQHSNQPQHF. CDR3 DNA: TGTGCCAGCCTGGGGGGACAGCATAGCAATCAGCCCCAGCATTTT.